What follows are 13 T cell receptor beta chains derived from one specimen sequenced in a study of shared clonotypes between healthy human individuals. Here immunoSEQ multiplex PCR was the method, and the copy in TCRdb shows in-frame clones only, minus some. This table holds about 2.4 million clones, more than 90% found once. The sequenced sample consisted of naive CD4+ T cells sorted from blood. Subset of the sample: CD45RA+ positively selected. The receptors derive from a man aged 18 to 29 in good health.

As to this clone: This sample includes further DNA sequences coding for the same CDR3. The gene calls are TRBV5-1 and TRBJ1-1, with D unclear. The germline gives CDR1 SGHRS, CDR2 YFSETQ. The germline V and J ends were trimmed by 0 bases and 1 base, with 10 bases remaining between them. This CDR3 is built from 15 residues. The CDR3 nucleotides read TGCGCCAGCAGCTTGGTTGGGATAGGGAACACTGAAGCTTTCTTT. Its protein is CASSLVGIGNTEAFF.

As DNA, the CDR3 is TGTGCCAGCAGCTTAGTGGTCCAACGGGAGTGGTGGACCGGGGAGCTGTTTTTT. Translated: CASSLVVQREWWTGELFF. This chain connects TRBV7-2 to TRBJ2-2; D may be TRBD2 (6 bases). CDR1 and CDR2 from the germline V gene are SGHTA and FQGNSA. This CDR3 has 18 amino acids. The V gene lost 1 base and the J gene lost 5 bases, with 20 bases spanning the gap.

V gene TRBV18 combines with J gene TRBJ2-5; TRBD1 matches at 7 bases. This CDR3 has 15 amino acids. CDR1 and CDR2 (germline): KGHSH, LQKENI. V lost 2 bases to trimming and J lost 2 bases; unmatched junction nucleotides: 5. Here the CDR3 reads CASSPNQGQQETQYF. Here the CDR3 DNA reads TGTGCCAGCTCACCAAACCAGGGACAGCAAGAGACCCAGTACTTC.

This clone came up once. The rearrangement uses TRBV9 and TRBJ2-3; D is ambiguous. CDR1 is SGDLS, CDR2 YYNGEE, per germline. The CDR3 runs 13 residues. Trimming took off 7 bases at V and 2 bases at J, with 11 bases between the two ends. CDR3 bases: TGTGCCAGCTCCCAGGATCCCACAGATACGCAGTATTTT. Translation gives CASSQDPTDTQYF.

In this sample, this clone turned up a few times. The chain carries TRBV6-6 and TRBJ2-5, with no clear D. This CDR3 region has 15 residues. The ends were cut back, 8 bases at V and 1 base at J, with 17 bases in the middle. Germline V CDR1 and CDR2: MNHNY, SVGAGI (reference sequence). The CDR3: CASSPRSTSQETQYF. The CDR3 DNA reads TGTGCCAGCTCCCCAAGGAGCACAAGCCAAGAGACCCAGTACTTC.

J is TRBJ1-1 and V is TRBV29-1; TRBD1 matches at 9 bases. The ends lost 4 bases at V and 1 base at J; junction bases unmatched: 16. Germline CDR1 SQVTM, CDR2 ANQGSEA. This CDR3 region has 18 residues. This CDR3 reads CSVVGSSGTGNWNTEAFF. DNA of the CDR3: TGCAGCGTTGTAGGATCTTCCGGGACAGGGAATTGGAACACTGAAGCTTTCTTT.

V is TRBV7-9 and J is TRBJ2-4; D may be TRBD2 (5 bases). The CDR3 has 18 residues. Trimming shortened V by 1 base and J by 1 base, and 17 bases separated the two germline ends. Germline CDR1 SEHNR, CDR2 FQNEAQ (reference sequence). CDR3 loop: CASSLGYLDGEAKNIQYF. As DNA, the CDR3 is TGTGCCAGCAGCTTAGGCTACTTGGACGGGGAGGCCAAAAACATTCAGTACTTC.

The chain combines TRBV19 with TRBJ2-1; D ambiguous. Trimming removed 5 bases at V and 0 bases at J, with 14 bases between. The CDR3 length is 16 residues. Germline values: CDR1 LNHDA, CDR2 SQIVND (reference sequence). In DNA form, the CDR3 reads TGTGCCAGTAGTCCAGCAGGTTTGGTCTCCTACAATGAGCAGTTCTTC. Protein product: CASSPAGLVSYNEQFF.

The chain joins TRBV30 to TRBJ1-4; D perhaps matches TRBD1 (5 bases). Germline V gene data show CDR1 as GTSNPN and CDR2 as SVGIG (reference sequence). CDR3 length: 16 amino acids. Trimming stripped 2 bases from V and 7 bases from J, with 20 bases between. The CDR3 DNA reads TGTGCCTGGAGTCCATTCTACCGGGACTCCGGTGAAAAACTGTTTTTT. Its protein product is CAWSPFYRDSGEKLFF.

V usage is TRBV18 and J usage is TRBJ1-1; D gene uncertain. The CDR3 has 14 amino acids. The V gene lost 6 bases and the J gene lost 7 bases, with 18 bases spanning the gap. Germline CDR1 KGHSH, CDR2 LQKENI. The CDR3 spells CASSRTGFRGEAFF. CDR3 bases: TGTGCCAGCTCCCGTACGGGGTTCCGAGGTGAAGCTTTCTTT. The full variable domain, rest sourced from reference TRBV18 and TRBJ1-1, is NAGVMQNPRHLVRRRGQEARLRCSPMKGHSHVYWYRQLPEEGLKFMVYLQKENIIDESGMPKERFSAEFPKEGPSILRIQQVVRGDSAAYFCASSRTGFRGEAFFGQGTRLTVV.

This rearrangement joins TRBV7-9 to TRBJ1-1; the D is unclear. Looked up from germline, CDR1 is SEHNR and CDR2 is FQNEAQ (reference sequence). This CDR3 is built from 11 residues. Trimming stripped 6 bases from V and 8 bases from J, with 10 bases between. CDR3 sequence (DNA): TGTGCCAGCAGGGAAGTACTCGAAGCTTTCTTT. Its protein is CASREVLEAFF.

This chain connects TRBV13 to TRBJ2-3; TRBD2 aligns across 12 bases. The germline CDR1 and CDR2 sequences are PRHDT and FYEKMQ (reference sequence). The trim removed 0 bases at V and 4 bases at J, leaving 14 bases unmatched. The length of the CDR3 is 20 residues. Here the CDR3 DNA reads TGTGCCAGCAGCTTAGGCCGGCTAGCGGGGGGGCCTTTCCCGGCAGATACGCAGTATTTT. Protein: CASSLGRLAGGPFPADTQYF.

This rearrangement joins TRBV28 to TRBJ2-1; 8 bases agree with TRBD1. This CDR3 comprises 16 residues. Per germline, CDR1 MDHEN and CDR2 SYDVKM. The trim removed 4 bases at V and 6 bases at J, leaving 11 bases unmatched. The CDR3 nucleotides are TGTGCCAGCAGTTCAGGGGGGCAGGGGGCACGCAATGAGCAGTTCTTC. Translated: CASSSGGQGARNEQFF.